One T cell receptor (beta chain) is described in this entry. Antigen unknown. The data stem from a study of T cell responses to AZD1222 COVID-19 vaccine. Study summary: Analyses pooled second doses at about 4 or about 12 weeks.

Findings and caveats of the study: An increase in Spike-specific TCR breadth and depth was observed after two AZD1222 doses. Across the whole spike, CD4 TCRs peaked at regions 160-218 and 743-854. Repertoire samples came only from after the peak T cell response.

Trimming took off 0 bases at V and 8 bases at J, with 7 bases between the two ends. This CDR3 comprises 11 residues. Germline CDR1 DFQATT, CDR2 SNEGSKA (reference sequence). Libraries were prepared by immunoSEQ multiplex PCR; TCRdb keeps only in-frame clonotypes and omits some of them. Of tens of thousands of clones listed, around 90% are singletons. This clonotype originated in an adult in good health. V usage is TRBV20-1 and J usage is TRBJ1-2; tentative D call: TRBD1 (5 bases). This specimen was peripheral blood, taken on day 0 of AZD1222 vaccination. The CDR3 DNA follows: TGCAGTGCTAGAGATGGGGGAGGCTACACCTTC. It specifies CSARDGGGYTF.